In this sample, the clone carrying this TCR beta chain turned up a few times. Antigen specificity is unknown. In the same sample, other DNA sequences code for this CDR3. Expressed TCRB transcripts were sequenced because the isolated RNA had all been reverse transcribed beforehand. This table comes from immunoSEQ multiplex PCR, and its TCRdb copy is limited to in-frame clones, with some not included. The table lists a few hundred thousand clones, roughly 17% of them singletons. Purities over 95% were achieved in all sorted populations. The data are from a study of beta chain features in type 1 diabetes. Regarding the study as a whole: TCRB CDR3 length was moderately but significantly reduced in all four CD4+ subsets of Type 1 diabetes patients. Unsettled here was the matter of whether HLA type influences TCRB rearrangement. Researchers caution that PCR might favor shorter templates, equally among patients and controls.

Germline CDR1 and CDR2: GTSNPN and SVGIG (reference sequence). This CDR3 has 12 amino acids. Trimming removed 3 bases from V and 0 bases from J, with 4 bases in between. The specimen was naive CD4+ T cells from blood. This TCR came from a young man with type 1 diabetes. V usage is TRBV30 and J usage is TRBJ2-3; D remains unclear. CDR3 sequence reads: CAWSSSTDTQYF. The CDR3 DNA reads TGTGCCTGGAGCTCAAGCACAGATACGCAGTATTTT.